The rows below give T cell receptor beta chains drawn from one sample of a study of OX40 agonist ivuxolimab in advanced cancers. The repertoire was sequenced with immunoSEQ multiplex PCR; TCRdb's copy has only in-frame clones and lacks some. The profile shows about 88,000 clones, 85% to 90% of them singletons. Sequencing was performed on CD4+ or CD8+ T cells sorted from blood, taken in a trial of the OX40 agonist ivuxolimab. The receptors here all came from an adult with an advanced solid tumor such as melanoma, head and neck, liver or kidney cancer. The CDR3 runs from the conserved cysteine through the conserved F or W. D genes are given only for firm matches. The listing skips clone size in some rows; elsewhere it reads once, few, many or a size class.

cdr3_nt cdr3_aa clone_size j_call d_call v_call
TGCAGTGCTAGACCTGGGACTTATCAGTTCTTC CSARPGTYQFF NA TRBJ2-1 NA TRBV20-1
TGTGCCAGCAGCGCATTAAGGGGAAAAGAGACCCAGTACTTC CASSALRGKETQYF NA TRBJ2-5 NA TRBV7-2
TGTGCCAGCAGCCTCGGTGGTCCCAAGCTCCAGTACTTC CASSLGGPKLQYF NA TRBJ2-7 NA TRBV28
TGTGCCAGCAGCGTAGCAGGGACAGCGAACACTGAAGCTTTCTTT CASSVAGTANTEAFF NA TRBJ1-1 TRBD1 TRBV9
TGTGCCAGGGCGGAGTTCGGTGTGATCTGGAACGGGCTGTTTTTT CARAEFGVIWNGLFF NA TRBJ2-2 NA TRBV5-3
TGTGCCAGCAGCTTGCGGCAGGCCGGCTCCTACGAGCAGTACTTC CASSLRQAGSYEQYF NA TRBJ2-7 NA TRBV5-6
TGTGCCAGCACCGCGCCGGGACAGGGATCGAACACCGGGGAGCTGTTTTTT CASTAPGQGSNTGELFF NA TRBJ2-2 TRBD1 TRBV7-9
TGTGCCAGCAGCTTGGCCGCAGGGTTATACACTGAAGCTTTCTTT CASSLAAGLYTEAFF NA TRBJ1-1 NA TRBV5-6
TGTGCCAGCTCACCGGACAGACAAGAGACCCAGTACTTC CASSPDRQETQYF NA TRBJ2-5 NA TRBV18
TGTGCCACTTGGGACAGGGGATCCGTTGAAGCTTTCTTT CATWDRGSVEAFF NA TRBJ1-1 TRBD1 TRBV19
TGCGCCAGCAGCGCCGCAGGGGTCGGACAGCCCCAGCATTTT CASSAAGVGQPQHF NA TRBJ1-5 NA TRBV5-1
TGTGCCAGCAGCCCGGGGGGGCGGTCGCTGGAGACCCAGTACTTC CASSPGGRSLETQYF once TRBJ2-5 TRBD2 TRBV5-4
TGTGCCAGCAGCGCCCAGGGTTACGAGCAGTACTTC CASSAQGYEQYF NA TRBJ2-7 NA TRBV14
TGTGCCAGTAGCGTCTTTGGGGACCCCGACTACGAGCAGTACTTC CASSVFGDPDYEQYF NA TRBJ2-7 NA TRBV19
TGTGCCAGCAGTTTCGGACGCTACGAGCAGTACTTC CASSFGRYEQYF NA TRBJ2-7 NA TRBV28
TGTGCCAGCAGTTTAGGGCGGGATCCTTCCTACGAGCAGTACTTC CASSLGRDPSYEQYF NA TRBJ2-7 NA TRBV27
TGTGCCAGCAGCAAAATGGGACTAGCGGGAGTTGCCGGGGAGCTGTTTTTT CASSKMGLAGVAGELFF NA TRBJ2-2 TRBD2 TRBV7-3
TGTGCCAGCAGTGGACTAGCGGGGGGGTGGGAGACCCAGTACTTC CASSGLAGGWETQYF NA TRBJ2-5 TRBD2 TRBV2
TGTGCCAGCAGCTTACTAGCGGGAGTCTGGGAGCAGTACTTC CASSLLAGVWEQYF NA TRBJ2-7 TRBD2 TRBV7-2
TGTGCCAGCAGGGGTTGGACAAACTCTGGAAACACCATATATTTT CASRGWTNSGNTIYF NA TRBJ1-3 NA TRBV6-1
TGTGCCACCCAGCGGGAGGGACTCTACAATGAGCAGTTCTTC CATQREGLYNEQFF NA TRBJ2-1 TRBD2 TRBV7-9
TGTGCCAGCAGTCTCACAGGGGTCGGCCACACCTTC CASSLTGVGHTF NA TRBJ1-2 TRBD1 TRBV27
TGCGCCAGCAGCTCCCGACTAGATCACAATGAGCAGTTCTTC CASSSRLDHNEQFF NA TRBJ2-1 NA TRBV5-1
TGCGCCAGCTCGGACAGTTTGAACACTGAAGCTTTCTTT CASSDSLNTEAFF NA TRBJ1-1 NA TRBV5-1
TGCAGCGTTGTTCGGGACAGGGGGAGAGGCAATGAGCAGTTCTTC CSVVRDRGRGNEQFF NA TRBJ2-1 TRBD1 TRBV29-1
TGTGCCAGCTCACCACCGCAGCGGGTTAATTACAATGAGCAGTTCTTC CASSPPQRVNYNEQFF NA TRBJ2-1 NA TRBV18
TGTGCCAGCAGCGCCAGCCCGAACACTGAAGCTTTCTTT CASSASPNTEAFF NA TRBJ1-1 NA TRBV7-3
TGTGCCAGCAGGCCCGGACCCTACAATGAGCAGTTCTTC CASRPGPYNEQFF NA TRBJ2-1 NA TRBV9
TGTGCCAGCAGTGGGTGGGCCCAAGAGACCCAGTACTTC CASSGWAQETQYF NA TRBJ2-5 NA TRBV2
TGTGCCAGCAGGCCCCCGGACAGACAGACCGAGCAGTACTTC CASRPPDRQTEQYF NA TRBJ2-7 NA TRBV7-2
TGCGCCAGCACTCGGGGGGTGAGCGAAAAACTGTTTTTT CASTRGVSEKLFF NA TRBJ1-4 NA TRBV5-1
TGTGCCAGCAGCTTTTTGAACAGGGATGAGCAGTACTTC CASSFLNRDEQYF NA TRBJ2-7 NA TRBV5-4
TGCGCCAGCAGCCAAGATTCGGTGCTAGCGGGAGAGACAGATACGCAGTATTTT CASSQDSVLAGETDTQYF NA TRBJ2-3 TRBD2 TRBV4-3
TGTGCCAGCAGCCCCGATGCTGATACGCAGTATTTT CASSPDADTQYF NA TRBJ2-3 NA TRBV9
TGTGCCAGCAGAAGTTCGGGACAGTATAATGAGCAGTTCTTC CASRSSGQYNEQFF NA TRBJ2-1 TRBD1 TRBV28
TGTGCCAGCAGCCGAGAGGCGGCGACAGATACGCAGTATTTT CASSREAATDTQYF NA TRBJ2-3 NA TRBV5-4
TGCGCCAGCAGCCAACTCCCGACAGGACCCCTCTATGGCTACACCTTC CASSQLPTGPLYGYTF NA TRBJ1-2 NA TRBV4-1
TGTGCCAGCAGTGAAACCCCTAGGACAGGGAGGGGCGAGCAGTACTTC CASSETPRTGRGEQYF NA TRBJ2-7 NA TRBV6-4
TGTGCCAGTAGTATTATCGGCCTTACAGGGGGCCTTGTTGGGAACACTGAAGCTTTCTTT CASSIIGLTGGLVGNTEAFF once TRBJ1-1 TRBD1 TRBV19